A single sample is the source of the 3 T cell receptor beta chains below, sequenced in a study of OX40 agonist ivuxolimab in advanced cancers. Assay used: immunoSEQ multiplex PCR; TCRdb lists only in-frame clones, some missing. Of about 100,000 clones detected, approximately 91% appear once; the ten largest clones hold around 0.15%. The sequences come from CD4+ or CD8+ T cells sorted from blood, collected in a trial of the OX40 agonist ivuxolimab. The receptor set was obtained from an adult with an advanced solid tumor such as melanoma, head and neck, liver or kidney cancer.

The J gene is TRBJ1-5, the V gene TRBV19, with D unclear. The CDR3 is made up of 13 amino acids. V lost 3 bases and J 3 bases, leaving 6 bases between the germline ends. In germline, CDR1 is LNHDA, CDR2 SQIVND (reference sequence). CDR3 protein: CASSIDHNQPQHF. In DNA form, the CDR3 reads TGTGCCAGTAGTATTGATCACAATCAGCCCCAGCATTTT.

The V gene is TRBV11-1, the J gene TRBJ1-2; 7 bases line up with TRBD1. V lost 1 base to trimming and J lost 0 bases; unmatched junction nucleotides: 14. Looked up from germline, CDR1 is SGHAT and CDR2 is FQDESV (reference sequence). This CDR3 is built from 19 residues. CDR3 nucleotide sequence: TGTGCCAGCAGCTTAGTACCCTGGGGACAGACACCTCCTAACTATGGCTACACCTTC. It yields the protein CASSLVPWGQTPPNYGYTF.

This chain uses TRBV28 with TRBJ1-2, with 8 bases matching TRBD1. V lost 7 bases and J lost 7; bases outside the gene matches: 8. Looked up from germline, CDR1 is MDHEN and CDR2 is SYDVKM. There are 13 residues in the CDR3. DNA of the CDR3: TGTGCCAGCACAGGACAGGGTGGTTTTGGCTACACCTTC. Translated, it gives CASTGQGGFGYTF.